Given below is one T cell receptor beta chain in context. The data are from a study of shared clonotypes between healthy human individuals. CD45RO-negative cells were positively selected for CCR7, leaving out terminally differentiated effector memory CD45RA+ cells. The donors were all Caucasian adults (living in Nashville, Tennessee). Data came from immunoSEQ multiplex PCR; TCRdb stores just in-frame clones and leaves some out. The sample contains millions of clones, approximately 95% of which appear only once. CDR1 and CDR2 (germline): MNHNY, SVGAGI (reference sequence). CDR3 length: 15 amino acids. V was trimmed by 1 base and J by 5 bases, leaving 14 bases between them.

The V gene is TRBV6-6, the J gene TRBJ2-5; the D gene is possibly TRBD2 (5 bases). The source material was naive CD8+ T cells sorted from blood. This receptor was obtained from a man aged 18 to 35 in good health. CDR3 loop: CASSYWKEEGETQYF. CDR3 DNA: TGTGCCAGCAGTTACTGGAAGGAGGAAGGGGAGACCCAGTACTTC.